The clone carrying this T cell receptor (beta chain) was counted between two and nine times. The target antigen is unknown. Germline V gives CDR1 LGHNA, CDR2 YSLEER. The CDR3 is 14 residues long. V was shortened by 4 bases and J by 8 bases, with 15 bases between the two germline ends. A second PCR, run for about 7 to 11 cycles, used a sample-barcoded 5' primer plus a J-beta primer mix. Tags on each cDNA molecule came from a template-switch adaptor with 12 random nucleotides. TCRdb re-analysed the 5' RACE reads in MiXCR, keeping a single row per CDR3 protein. The sample includes some 370,000 distinct CDR3 sequences, more than 45% of them seen just once. This specimen comes from a study of blood T cells in healthy people across ages. Notes on the study in general: Getting older went along with TCR beta diversity per million T cells dropping roughly linearly. The study found more naive CD4+ cells and higher diversity in long-lived than aged donors. The unsorted PBMCs prevented any conclusive comparison of naive versus antigen-experienced cells.

Sample: blood. The genes are TRBV4-3 and TRBJ2-1; possible D gene TRBD2, 5 bases. This receptor was identified in a man aged 60-69 years in good health. The CDR3, as DNA: TGCGCCAGCAGCCTAGTTAGGGAGAGGGATGAGCAGTTCTTC. Protein: CASSLVRERDEQFF.